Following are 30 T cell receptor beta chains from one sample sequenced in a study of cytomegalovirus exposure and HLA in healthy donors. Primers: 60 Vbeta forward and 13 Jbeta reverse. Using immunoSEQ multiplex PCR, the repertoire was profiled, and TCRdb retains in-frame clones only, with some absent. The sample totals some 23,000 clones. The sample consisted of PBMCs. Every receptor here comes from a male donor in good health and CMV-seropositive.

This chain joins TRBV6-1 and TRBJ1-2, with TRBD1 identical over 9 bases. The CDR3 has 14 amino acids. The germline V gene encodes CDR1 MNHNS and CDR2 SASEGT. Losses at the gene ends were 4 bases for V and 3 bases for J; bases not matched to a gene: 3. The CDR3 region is CASSGRTGDYGYTF. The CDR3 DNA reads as TGTGCCAGCAGTGGGCGGACAGGGGACTATGGCTACACCTTC.

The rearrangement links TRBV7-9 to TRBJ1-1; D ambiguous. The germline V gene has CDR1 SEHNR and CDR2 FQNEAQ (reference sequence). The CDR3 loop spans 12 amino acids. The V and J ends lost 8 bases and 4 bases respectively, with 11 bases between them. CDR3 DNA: TGTGCCAGCCAAGAGGGCGGCACTGAAGCTTTCTTT. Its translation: CASQEGGTEAFF.

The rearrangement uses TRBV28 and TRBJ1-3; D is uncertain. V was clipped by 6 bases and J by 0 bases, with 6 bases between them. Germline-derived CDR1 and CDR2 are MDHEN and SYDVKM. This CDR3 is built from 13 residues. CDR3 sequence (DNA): TGTGCCAGCAGGGACTTCTCTGGAAACACCATATATTTT. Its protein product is CASRDFSGNTIYF. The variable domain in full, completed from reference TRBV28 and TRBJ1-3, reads DVKVTQSSRYLVKRTGEKVFLECVQDMDHENMFWYRQDPGLGLRLIYFSYDVKMKEKGDIPEGYSVSREKKERFSLILESASTNQTSMYLCASRDFSGNTIYFGEGSWLTVV.

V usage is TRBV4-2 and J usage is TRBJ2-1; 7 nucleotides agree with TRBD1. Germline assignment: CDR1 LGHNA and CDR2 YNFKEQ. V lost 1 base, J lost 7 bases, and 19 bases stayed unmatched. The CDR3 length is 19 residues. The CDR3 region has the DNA TGTGCCAGCAGCCAAGTGAGGCTGGCAGGGGGATTCGCAGGGAATGAGCAGTTCTTC. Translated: CASSQVRLAGGFAGNEQFF.

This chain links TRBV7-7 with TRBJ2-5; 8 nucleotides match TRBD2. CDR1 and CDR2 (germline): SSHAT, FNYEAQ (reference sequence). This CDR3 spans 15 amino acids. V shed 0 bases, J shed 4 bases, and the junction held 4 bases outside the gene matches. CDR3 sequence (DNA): TGTGCCAGCAGCTTAGCGGGCGGGAGGCGAGAGACCCAGTACTTC. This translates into CASSLAGGRRETQYF.

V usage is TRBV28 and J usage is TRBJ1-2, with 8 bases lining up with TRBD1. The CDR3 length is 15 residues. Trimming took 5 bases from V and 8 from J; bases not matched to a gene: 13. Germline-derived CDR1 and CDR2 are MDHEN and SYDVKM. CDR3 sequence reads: CASSPESTGVRGYTF. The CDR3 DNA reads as TGTGCCAGCAGTCCTGAATCGACAGGGGTTCGGGGCTACACCTTC.

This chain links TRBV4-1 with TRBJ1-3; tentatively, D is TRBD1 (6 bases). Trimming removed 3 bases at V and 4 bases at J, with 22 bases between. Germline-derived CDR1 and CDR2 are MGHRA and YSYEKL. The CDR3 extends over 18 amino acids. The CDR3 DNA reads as TGCGCCAGCAGCCAGGGTCTTCTTCGCCGGACAGTCGGAAACACCATATATTTT. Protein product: CASSQGLLRRTVGNTIYF.

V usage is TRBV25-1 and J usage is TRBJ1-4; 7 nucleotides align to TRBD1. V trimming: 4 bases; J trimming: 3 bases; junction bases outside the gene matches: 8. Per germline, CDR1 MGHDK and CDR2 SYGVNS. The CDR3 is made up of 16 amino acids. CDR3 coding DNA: TGTGCCAGCAGTGCGGGACAGATTAGCCCTAATGAAAAACTGTTTTTT. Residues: CASSAGQISPNEKLFF.

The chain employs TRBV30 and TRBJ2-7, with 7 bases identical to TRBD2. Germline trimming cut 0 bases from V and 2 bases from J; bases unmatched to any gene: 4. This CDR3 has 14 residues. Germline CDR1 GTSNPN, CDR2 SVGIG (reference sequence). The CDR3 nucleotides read TGTGCCTGGAGTGTACCCGGGGGGACCTACGAGCAGTACTTC. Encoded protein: CAWSVPGGTYEQYF.

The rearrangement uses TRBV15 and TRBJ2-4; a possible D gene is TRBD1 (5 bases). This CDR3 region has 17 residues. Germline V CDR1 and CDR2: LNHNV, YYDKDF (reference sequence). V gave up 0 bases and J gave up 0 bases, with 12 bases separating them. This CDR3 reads CATSRDMGPLAKNIQYF. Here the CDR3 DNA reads TGTGCCACCAGCAGAGATATGGGGCCACTAGCCAAAAACATTCAGTACTTC.

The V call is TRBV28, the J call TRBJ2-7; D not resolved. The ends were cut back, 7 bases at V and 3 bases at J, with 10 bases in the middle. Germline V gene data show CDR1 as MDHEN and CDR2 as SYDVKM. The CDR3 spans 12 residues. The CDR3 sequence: CASKDGIYEQYF. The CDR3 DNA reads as TGTGCCAGCAAAGATGGCATCTACGAGCAGTACTTC.

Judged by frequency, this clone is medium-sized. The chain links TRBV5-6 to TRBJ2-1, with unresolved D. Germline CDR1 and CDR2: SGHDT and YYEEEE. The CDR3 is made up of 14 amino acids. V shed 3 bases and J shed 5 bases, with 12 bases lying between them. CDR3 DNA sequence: TGTGCCAGCAGCTCGGCGGCCCAAGACAATGAGCAGTTCTTC. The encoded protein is CASSSAAQDNEQFF.

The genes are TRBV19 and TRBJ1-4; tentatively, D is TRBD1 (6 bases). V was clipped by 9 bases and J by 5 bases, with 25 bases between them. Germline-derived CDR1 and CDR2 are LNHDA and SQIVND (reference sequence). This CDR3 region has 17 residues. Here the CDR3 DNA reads TGTGCCAGCTCTTATCCCCTCGCGTCGGGACAAAATGAAAAACTGTTTTTT. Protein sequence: CASSYPLASGQNEKLFF.

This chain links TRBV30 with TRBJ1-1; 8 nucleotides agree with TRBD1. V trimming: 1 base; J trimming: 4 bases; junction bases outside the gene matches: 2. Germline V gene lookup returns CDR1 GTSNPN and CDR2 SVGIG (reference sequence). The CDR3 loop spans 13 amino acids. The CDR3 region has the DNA TGTGCCTGGAGTGAGACAGGGGCCACTGAAGCTTTCTTT. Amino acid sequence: CAWSETGATEAFF. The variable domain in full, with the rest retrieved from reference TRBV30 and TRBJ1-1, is SQTIHQWPATLVQPVGSPLSLECTVEGTSNPNLYWYRQAAGRGLQLLFYSVGIGQISSEVPQNLSASRPQDRQFILSSKKLLLSDSGFYLCAWSETGATEAFFGQGTRLTVV.

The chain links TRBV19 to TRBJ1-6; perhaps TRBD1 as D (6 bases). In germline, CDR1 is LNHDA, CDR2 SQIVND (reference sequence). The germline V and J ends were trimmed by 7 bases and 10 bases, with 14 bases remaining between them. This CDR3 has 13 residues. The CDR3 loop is CASTVGGGSPLHF. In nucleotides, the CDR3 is TGTGCCAGTACCGTGGGAGGGGGGTCACCCCTCCACTTT. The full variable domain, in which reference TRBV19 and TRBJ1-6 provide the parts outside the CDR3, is DGGITQSPKYLFRKEGQNVTLSCEQNLNHDAMYWYRQDPGQGLRLIYYSQIVNDFQKGDIAEGYSVSREKKESFPLTVTSAQKNPTAFYLCASTVGGGSPLHFGNGTRLTVT.

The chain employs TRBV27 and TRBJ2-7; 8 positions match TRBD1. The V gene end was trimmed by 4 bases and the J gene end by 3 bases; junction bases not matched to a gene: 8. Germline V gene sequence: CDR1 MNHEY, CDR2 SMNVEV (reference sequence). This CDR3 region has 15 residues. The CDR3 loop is CASSYAGGLIYEQYF. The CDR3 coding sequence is TGTGCCAGCAGTTATGCAGGGGGCTTGATCTACGAGCAGTACTTC.

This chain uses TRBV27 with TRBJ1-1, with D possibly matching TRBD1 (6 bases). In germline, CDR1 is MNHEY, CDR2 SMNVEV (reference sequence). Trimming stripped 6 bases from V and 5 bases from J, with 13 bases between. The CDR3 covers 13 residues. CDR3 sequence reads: CASRLQGGTEAFF. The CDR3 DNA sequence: TGTGCCAGCAGACTACAGGGTGGAACTGAAGCTTTCTTT.

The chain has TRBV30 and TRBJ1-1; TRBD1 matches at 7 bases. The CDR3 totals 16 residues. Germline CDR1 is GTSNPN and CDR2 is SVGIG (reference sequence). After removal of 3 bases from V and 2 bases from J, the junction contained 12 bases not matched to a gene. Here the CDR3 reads CAWSWTGGGSNTEAFF. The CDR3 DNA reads TGTGCCTGGAGCTGGACAGGCGGTGGTAGCAACACTGAAGCTTTCTTT.

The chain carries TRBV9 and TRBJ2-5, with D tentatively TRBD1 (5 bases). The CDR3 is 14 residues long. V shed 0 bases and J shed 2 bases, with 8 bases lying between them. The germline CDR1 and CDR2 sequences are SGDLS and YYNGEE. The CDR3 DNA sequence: TGTGCCAGCAGCGTAGAAGCAGGGCAAGAGACCCAGTACTTC. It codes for CASSVEAGQETQYF.

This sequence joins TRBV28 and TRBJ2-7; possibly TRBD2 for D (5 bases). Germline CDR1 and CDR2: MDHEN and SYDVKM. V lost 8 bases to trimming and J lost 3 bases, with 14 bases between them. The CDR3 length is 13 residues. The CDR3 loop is CASCEGGSYEQYF. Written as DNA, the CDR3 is TGTGCCAGCTGTGAGGGTGGAAGCTACGAGCAGTACTTC.

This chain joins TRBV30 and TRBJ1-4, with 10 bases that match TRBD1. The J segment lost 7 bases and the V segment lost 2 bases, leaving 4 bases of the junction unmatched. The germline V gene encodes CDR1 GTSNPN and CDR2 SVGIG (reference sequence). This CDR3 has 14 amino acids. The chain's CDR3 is CAWSPGTGAEKLFF. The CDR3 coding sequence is TGTGCCTGGAGTCCCGGGACAGGGGCTGAAAAACTGTTTTTT.

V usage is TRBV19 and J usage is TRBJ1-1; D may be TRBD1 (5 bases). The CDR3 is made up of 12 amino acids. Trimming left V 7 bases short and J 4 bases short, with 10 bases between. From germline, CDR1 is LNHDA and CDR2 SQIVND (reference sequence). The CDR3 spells CASKVGGTEAFF. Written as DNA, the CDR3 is TGTGCCAGTAAGGTGGGGGGCACTGAAGCTTTCTTT.

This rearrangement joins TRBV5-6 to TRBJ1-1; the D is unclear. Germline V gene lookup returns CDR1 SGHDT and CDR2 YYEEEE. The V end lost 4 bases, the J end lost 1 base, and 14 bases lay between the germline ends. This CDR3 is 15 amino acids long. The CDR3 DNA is TGTGCCAGCAGCCCCGAGGGCCGAGGGAACACTGAAGCTTTCTTT. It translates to CASSPEGRGNTEAFF.

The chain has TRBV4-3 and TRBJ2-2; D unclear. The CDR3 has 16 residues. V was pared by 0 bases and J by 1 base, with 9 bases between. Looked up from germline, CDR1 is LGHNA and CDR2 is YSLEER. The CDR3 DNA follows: TGCGCCAGCAGCCAAGATGTTCCCGGGAACACCGGGGAGCTGTTTTTT. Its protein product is CASSQDVPGNTGELFF.

DNA for the CDR3: TGCAGCGTCTTGGGGACAGACTCCTACGAGCAGTACTTC. This translates into CSVLGTDSYEQYF. The chain combines TRBV29-1 with TRBJ2-7; TRBD1 aligns across 7 bases. The CDR3 totals 13 residues. Trimming cost V 6 bases and J 0 bases; bases outside gene matches: 5. CDR1 is SQVTM, CDR2 ANQGSEA, per germline.

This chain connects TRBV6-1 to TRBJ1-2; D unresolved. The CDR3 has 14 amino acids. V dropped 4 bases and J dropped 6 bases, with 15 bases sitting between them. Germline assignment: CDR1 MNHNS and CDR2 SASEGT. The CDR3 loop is CASSVHAEVDGYTF. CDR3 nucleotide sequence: TGTGCCAGCAGTGTACACGCCGAGGTTGATGGCTACACCTTC.

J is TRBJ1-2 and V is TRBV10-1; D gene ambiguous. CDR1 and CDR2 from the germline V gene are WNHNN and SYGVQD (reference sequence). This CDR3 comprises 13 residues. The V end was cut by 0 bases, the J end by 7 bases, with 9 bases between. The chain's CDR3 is CASSESREGGYTF. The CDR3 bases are TGCGCCAGCAGTGAGTCCCGTGAGGGTGGCTACACCTTC.

The CDR3 here is CASSQWTGGTEAFF. In nucleotides, the CDR3 is TGTGCCAGCAGCCAATGGACAGGGGGGACTGAAGCTTTCTTT. V gene TRBV5-4 combines with J gene TRBJ1-1, with TRBD1 matching 10 bases. V dropped 4 bases and J dropped 5; count of bases not matched to a gene: 5. Germline V gene sequence: CDR1 SGHNT, CDR2 YYREEE (reference sequence). The CDR3 extends over 14 amino acids.

The CDR3 DNA follows: TGTGCCAGCAGCCAAGAATCGGGCGGACAGTACTACGAGCAGTACTTC. Its translation: CASSQESGGQYYEQYF. The V call is TRBV4-2, the J call TRBJ2-7, with D possibly TRBD1 on 6 matching bases. The ends were cut back, 0 bases at V and 3 bases at J, with 15 bases in the middle. The CDR3 consists of 16 residues. CDR1 is LGHNA, CDR2 YNFKEQ, per germline.

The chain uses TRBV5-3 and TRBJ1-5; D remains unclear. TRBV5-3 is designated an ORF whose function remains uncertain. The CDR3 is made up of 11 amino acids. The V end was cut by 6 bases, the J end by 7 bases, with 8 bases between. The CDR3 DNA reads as TGTGCCAGAACCTGGAGGCAGCCCCAGCATTTT. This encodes CARTWRQPQHF.